Listed below are T cell receptor beta chains from one sample, sequenced in a study of blood T cell repertoires in COVID-19. Some clones are missing from TCRdb's copy, which holds only in-frame ones; the method was immunoSEQ multiplex PCR. The sample contains about 190,000 clones, around 86% of which appear only once. The sequenced sample consisted of PBMCs or T cells enriched from blood (not recorded which). Receptors were obtained from a middle-aged woman in a cohort exposed to, infected with or recovered from COVID-19 (not recorded which). CDR3s include the opening cysteine and the closing phenylalanine or tryptophan. The order of the fields is clone size, J gene, V gene, D gene, CDR3 DNA, CDR3 protein. A D gene is named only where the DNA matches it firmly. A clone size is listed for some rows: how often the clone was seen (once, few, many), or a class if it is expanded.

>-|TRBJ2-3|TRBV4-3|-
TGCGCCAGCAGCCAAGAGAGCGCCGGGAGTTATACAGATACGCAGTATTTT
CASSQESAGSYTDTQYF
>-|TRBJ2-1|TRBV27|TRBD2
TGTGCCAGCAGTTTATCGGGGGGAGGGCCGAATGAGCAGTTCTTC
CASSLSGGGPNEQFF
>-|TRBJ2-1|TRBV6-1|-
TGTGCCAGCAGTGAAGCGGGGGGAAGGTACAATGAGCAGTTCTTC
CASSEAGGRYNEQFF
>-|TRBJ1-5|TRBV3-1/TRBV3-2|-
TGTGCCAGCAGCCTCCAGGGGCCCCTTAATCAGCCCCAGCATTTT
CASSLQGPLNQPQHF
>-|TRBJ1-6|TRBV5-6|-
TGTGCCAGCAGCTATGACACGAATTCACCCCTCCACTTT
CASSYDTNSPLHF
>-|TRBJ1-1|TRBV5-1|TRBD1
TGCGCCAGCAGCCCCATTCACCAGACAGGGGATGAAGCTTTCTTT
CASSPIHQTGDEAFF
>-|TRBJ2-7|TRBV5-1|-
TGCGCCAGCAGCTACACCGGGAGCTACGAGCAGTACTTC
CASSYTGSYEQYF
>-|TRBJ2-3|TRBV11-3|-
TGTGCCAGCAGCTTAACTTGGGGTAGCGGCACAGATACGCAGTATTTT
CASSLTWGSGTDTQYF
>once|TRBJ2-3|TRBV4-2|TRBD2
TGTGCCAGCAGCCAAGGGCCCGGGGGGGATACGCAGTATTTT
CASSQGPGGDTQYF
>-|TRBJ2-2|TRBV10-3|-
TGTGCCATCAGGGCGGACACCGGGGAGCTGTTTTTT
CAIRADTGELFF
>-|TRBJ2-7|TRBV2|TRBD1
TGTGCCAGCAGTGAAGGGACAGGGGACTACGAGCAGTACTTC
CASSEGTGDYEQYF
>-|TRBJ2-3|TRBV6-5|TRBD2
TGTGCCAGCAGTTACGTGGCTAGCGGGAGCACAGATACGCAGTATTTT
CASSYVASGSTDTQYF
>-|TRBJ2-5|TRBV27|TRBD1
TGTGCCACAAAGGACAGGGGTTACCAAGAGACCCAGTACTTC
CATKDRGYQETQYF
>-|TRBJ2-2|TRBV7-6|TRBD1
TGTGCCAGCAGCTCGGACAGGGCGGACACCGGGGAGCTGTTTTTT
CASSSDRADTGELFF
>-|TRBJ1-5|TRBV20-1|TRBD1
TGCAGTGCCCGGACAGGACAGCCCCAGCATTTT
CSARTGQPQHF
>-|TRBJ2-7|TRBV13|TRBD2
TGTGCCAGCAGCCGCGGGACTAGCGCTTACTACGAGCAGTACTTC
CASSRGTSAYYEQYF
>-|TRBJ1-5|TRBV7-9|TRBD1
TGTGCCAGCAGCTTCGACAGGGGGCAGGGGCCCCAGCATTTT
CASSFDRGQGPQHF
>-|TRBJ2-5|TRBV5-6|-
TGTGCCAGCAGCTTTCTCAGGGAGGATGGAGAGACCCAGTACTTC
CASSFLREDGETQYF
>many|TRBJ1-2|TRBV5-6|-
TGTGCCAGCAGCCCCATACCCCACAACAGGGATGGCTACACCTTC
CASSPIPHNRDGYTF
>-|TRBJ2-2|TRBV12-2|-
TGTGCAAGTCGCTTAGTCTACCAGCGGGAGGGCCTGGTTACGAACACCGGGGAGCTGTTTTTT
CASRLVYQREGLVTNTGELFF
>-|TRBJ2-1|TRBV10-1|-
TGCGCCAGCAGTGGAGAATCCTCCTACAATGAGCAGTTCTTC
CASSGESSYNEQFF
>-|TRBJ2-1|TRBV10-3|-
TGTGCCATCAGGGCAGGGGCAGAGGAGCAGTTCTTC
CAIRAGAEEQFF
>-|TRBJ2-3|TRBV10-3|TRBD2
TGTGCCATCAGTGAGTCGGCTAGCGGCCTCACAGATACGCAGTATTTT
CAISESASGLTDTQYF
>once|TRBJ1-6|TRBV7-2|-
TGTGCCAGCAGCTTGGGCAGAGATTCACCCCTCCACTTT
CASSLGRDSPLHF
>-|TRBJ2-3|TRBV21-1|-
TGTGCCAGCCCGGGAGGCGGGAGGGCAGATACGCAGTATTTT
CASPGGGRADTQYF
>-|TRBJ2-3|TRBV27|-
TGTGCCAGCAGTCCGACTACCAGATTCACAGATACGCAGTATTTT
CASSPTTRFTDTQYF
>-|TRBJ1-5|TRBV6-5|-
TGTGCCAGTAAGGACAGTTATAGCAATCAGCCCCAGCATTTT
CASKDSYSNQPQHF
>-|TRBJ1-5|TRBV9|-
TGTGCCAGCAGCGGGTCGAGTAGCAATCAGCCCCAGCATTTT
CASSGSSSNQPQHF
>-|TRBJ1-4|TRBV30|-
TGTGCCTGGAGTGTAAGGGAGGGGAATCGGGATGAAAAACTGTTTTTT
CAWSVREGNRDEKLFF
>-|TRBJ2-1|TRBV18|TRBD2
TGTGCCAGCTCACTCAATAGCGGGAGGGCCTCGGGTGAGCAGTTCTTC
CASSLNSGRASGEQFF
>-|TRBJ2-1|TRBV5-1|TRBD2
TGCGCCAGCAGCTTGGGGCTAGCGGTGGTCAATGAGCAGTTCTTC
CASSLGLAVVNEQFF
>-|TRBJ1-2|TRBV3-1/TRBV3-2|-
TGTGCCAGCAGCACCCGCCCAGAAAACTATGGCTACACCTTC
CASSTRPENYGYTF
>few|TRBJ2-2|TRBV5-1|-
TGCGCCAGCAGCTTGGTTAAGAACACCGGGGAGCTGTTTTTT
CASSLVKNTGELFF
>-|TRBJ2-3|TRBV13|TRBD1
TGTGCCAGCAGCTTAGTTCCCGGGCCCAGGGGGGATACGCAGTATTTT
CASSLVPGPRGDTQYF
>-|TRBJ2-3|TRBV10-3|-
TGTGCCATCAGTGAGTCGGCCAGTTCAAGCACAGATACGCAGTATTTT
CAISESASSSTDTQYF
>-|TRBJ2-2|TRBV5-1|-
TGCGCCAGCAGCTTGGACAGGGTTCGGAACACCGGGGAGCTGTTTTTT
CASSLDRVRNTGELFF
>-|TRBJ1-1|TRBV27|-
TGTGCCAGCAGTTTATACCGGGGGATGAACACTGAAGCTTTCTTT
CASSLYRGMNTEAFF
>-|TRBJ2-5|TRBV28|TRBD2
TGTGCCAGCAGTTATCTAGCGGGGGCCTCAGAGACCCAGTACTTC
CASSYLAGASETQYF
>-|TRBJ2-2|TRBV3-1/TRBV3-2|-
TGTGCCAGCAGCCAAGAGACAGGACAAAACACCGGGGAGCTGTTTTTT
CASSQETGQNTGELFF
>-|TRBJ2-2|TRBV4-1|TRBD2
TGCGCCAGCAGCCAAGTGCCGGGACTAGCGGGAGCTACCGGGGAGCTGTTTTTT
CASSQVPGLAGATGELFF
>-|TRBJ2-7|TRBV27|-
TGTGCCAGCAGTTTACCGGACAAGCTCTACGAGCAGTACTTC
CASSLPDKLYEQYF
>once|TRBJ2-5|TRBV13|TRBD1
TGTGCCAGCAGCTCCCGGGACAGGTCGCAAGAGACCCAGTACTTC
CASSSRDRSQETQYF
>-|TRBJ1-5|TRBV19|-
TGTGCCAGTAAAGGACGGGGGGTGGGTCAGCCCCAGCATTTT
CASKGRGVGQPQHF
>-|TRBJ2-3|TRBV10-2|-
TGCGCCAGCCGCACGATAGATAGCACAGATACGCAGTATTTT
CASRTIDSTDTQYF
>-|TRBJ2-1|TRBV7-2|TRBD2
TGTGCCAGCAGGTTGACTAGCGGGTGGAGCTCCTACAATGAGCAGTTCTTC
CASRLTSGWSSYNEQFF
>-|TRBJ2-1|TRBV7-2|TRBD2
TGTGCCAGCAGCCATCCCTTTGGGCAGCGGGAGGAGGGATATGAGCAGTTCTTC
CASSHPFGQREEGYEQFF
>few|TRBJ1-2|TRBV5-4|-
TGTGCCAGCAGCCGGGGCCCAGGGGCGACAGGCTATGGCTACACCTTC
CASSRGPGATGYGYTF
>-|TRBJ2-7|TRBV5-4|TRBD2
TGTGCCAGCAGCTTGGAGGGAGGGCACGAGCAGTACTTC
CASSLEGGHEQYF
>-|TRBJ1-2|TRBV27|TRBD1
TGTGCCAGCAGTTCTCTCACAGGGGGCCTTTCCTATGGCTACACCTTC
CASSSLTGGLSYGYTF
>-|TRBJ2-5|TRBV28|TRBD2
TGTGCCAGCAGTCTCAGACTAGCCCTAGGTGGGACCCAGTACTTC
CASSLRLALGGTQYF
>-|TRBJ2-7|TRBV7-2|TRBD1
TGTGCCAGCAGCTTAGTTCTAGGGGGCCTTGGGATCCCCTACGAGCAGTACTTC
CASSLVLGGLGIPYEQYF
>few|TRBJ1-3|TRBV9|-
TGTGCCAGCAGCGTAGACGCAGGGGTGAACTCTGGAAACACCATATATTTT
CASSVDAGVNSGNTIYF
>few|TRBJ1-1|TRBV19|-
TGTGCCAGTAATGGGCAGGCTTACACTGAAGCTTTCTTT
CASNGQAYTEAFF
>-|TRBJ2-2|TRBV27|TRBD2
TGTGCCAGCAGTTTAGGTGGACTAGCGGGGAACACCGGGGAGCTGTTTTTT
CASSLGGLAGNTGELFF
>-|TRBJ1-1|TRBV11-2|-
TGTGCCAGTACCCTTTTCGGGGGGAACACTGAAGCTTTCTTT
CASTLFGGNTEAFF
>-|TRBJ1-1|TRBV30|-
TGTGCCTGGAGAAGAGTCAACTTTGAAGCTTTCTTT
CAWRRVNFEAFF